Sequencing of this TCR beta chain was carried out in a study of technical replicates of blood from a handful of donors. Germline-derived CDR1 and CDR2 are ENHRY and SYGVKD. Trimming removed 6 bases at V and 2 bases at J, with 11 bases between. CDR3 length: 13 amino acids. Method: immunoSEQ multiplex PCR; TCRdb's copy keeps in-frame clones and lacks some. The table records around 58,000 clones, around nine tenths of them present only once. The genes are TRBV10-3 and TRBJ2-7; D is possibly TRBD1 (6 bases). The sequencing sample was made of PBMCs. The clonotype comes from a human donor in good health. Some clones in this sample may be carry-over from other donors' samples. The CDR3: CAIRPTGTYEQYF. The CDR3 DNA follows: TGTGCCATCAGACCAACAGGGACCTACGAGCAGTACTTC.